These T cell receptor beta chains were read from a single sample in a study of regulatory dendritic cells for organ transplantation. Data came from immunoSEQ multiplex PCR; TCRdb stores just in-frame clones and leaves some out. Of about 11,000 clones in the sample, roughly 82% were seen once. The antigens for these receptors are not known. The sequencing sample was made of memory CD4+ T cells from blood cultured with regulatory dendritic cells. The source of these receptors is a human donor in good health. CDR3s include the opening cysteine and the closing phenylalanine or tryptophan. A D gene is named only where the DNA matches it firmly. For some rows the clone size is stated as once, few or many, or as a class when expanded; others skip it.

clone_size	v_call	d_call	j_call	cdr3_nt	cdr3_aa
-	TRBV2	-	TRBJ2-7	TGTGCCAGCAGGGACCGGGACATCTCCTACGAGCAGTACTTC	CASRDRDISYEQYF
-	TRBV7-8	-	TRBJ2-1	TGTGCCAGCAGCTCCTGGACAGAAGGGGATGAGCAGTTCTTC	CASSSWTEGDEQFF
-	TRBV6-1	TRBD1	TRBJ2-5	TGTGCCAGCAGTGCAAGGGGGCTTACAGAGACCCAGTACTTC	CASSARGLTETQYF
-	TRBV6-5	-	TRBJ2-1	TGTGCCAGCAGTCGCGGACGGGTAGGGGAGTTCTTC	CASSRGRVGEFF
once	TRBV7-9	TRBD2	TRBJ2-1	TGTGCCAGCAGCCCTAAAAGCGGGGGCTACAATGAGCAGTTCTTC	CASSPKSGGYNEQFF
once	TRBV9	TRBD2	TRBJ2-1	TGTGCCAGCAGCATCTTAAGCGGGGGAAACAATGAGCAGTTCTTC	CASSILSGGNNEQFF
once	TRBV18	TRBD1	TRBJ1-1	TGTGCCAGCTCACTGGGACAGGGGGCGTTGGTAGGAAAGAACACTGAAGCTTTCTTT	CASSLGQGALVGKNTEAFF
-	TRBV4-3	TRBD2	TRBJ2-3	TGCGCCAGCAGCCAATACGGGGGGGGCACAGATACGCAGTATTTT	CASSQYGGGTDTQYF
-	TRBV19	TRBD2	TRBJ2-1	TGTGCCAGTAAATCGAGCGGGGAAACGGATGAGCAGTTCTTC	CASKSSGETDEQFF
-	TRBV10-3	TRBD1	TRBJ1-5	TGTGCCATCAGTCCGGACAGGGGTAATCAGCCCCAGCATTTT	CAISPDRGNQPQHF
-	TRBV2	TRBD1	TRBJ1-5	TGTGCCAGCAGAGACAGGGAGCATCAGCCCCAGCATTTT	CASRDREHQPQHF
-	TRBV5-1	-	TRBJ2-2	TGCGCCAGCAGCTTCCAGGGCGATCGCACCGGGGAGCTGTTTTTT	CASSFQGDRTGELFF
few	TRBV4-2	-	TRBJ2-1	TGTGCCAGCAGCCAAAAACCCTTCGGGGTCAGCTCCTACAATGAGCAGTTCTTC	CASSQKPFGVSSYNEQFF
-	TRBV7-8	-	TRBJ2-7	TGTGCCAGCAGCCCCGCCTACGAGCAGTACTTC	CASSPAYEQYF
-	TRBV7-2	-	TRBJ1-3	TGTGCCAGCAGCCATCGGACAGCTGGAAACACCATATATTTT	CASSHRTAGNTIYF
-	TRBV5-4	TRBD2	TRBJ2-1	TGTGCCAGCAGCTTAAGCGGGGGGTTCTACAATGAGCAGTTCTTC	CASSLSGGFYNEQFF
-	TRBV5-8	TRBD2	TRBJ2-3	TGTGCCAGCAGTGTACGACTAGCGGGGGGCCCTTTT	CASSVRLAGGPF
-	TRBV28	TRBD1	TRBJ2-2	TGTGCCAGCACCTTGGGAAGGGGGCCGACCGGGGAGCTGTTTTTT	CASTLGRGPTGELFF
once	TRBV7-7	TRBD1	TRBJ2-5	TGTGCTAGCAGCTTAGGAGGTACAGGGGGCCGGGAGACCCAGTACTTC	CASSLGGTGGRETQYF
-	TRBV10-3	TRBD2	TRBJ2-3	TGTGCCATCAGTGAGTCGTCTAGCGGGGGGATGGGGACGCAGTATTTT	CAISESSSGGMGTQYF
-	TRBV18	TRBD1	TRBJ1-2	TGTGCCAGCTCACCATCCCGCGGACAGGCTAACTATGGCTACACCTTC	CASSPSRGQANYGYTF
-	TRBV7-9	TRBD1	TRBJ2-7	TGTGCCAGCTCCTGGGGGGACAGGACCTCCTACGAGCAGTACTTC	CASSWGDRTSYEQYF
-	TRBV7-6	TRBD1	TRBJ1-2	TGTGCCAGCAGCTCTACAGCTGACAGGGATTCACTTAACTATGGCTACACCTTC	CASSSTADRDSLNYGYTF
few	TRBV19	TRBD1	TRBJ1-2	TGTGCCAGTAGCCTCCAAACAGGGGCAGGGAACTATGGCTACACCTTC	CASSLQTGAGNYGYTF
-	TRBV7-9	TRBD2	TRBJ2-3	TGTGCCAGCAGCTTAGTGGCGGGGGGGCCGGATACGCAGTATTTT	CASSLVAGGPDTQYF
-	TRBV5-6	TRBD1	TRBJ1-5	TGTGCCAGCAGCAGGGGACAGGCATCGAATCAGCCCCAGCATTTT	CASSRGQASNQPQHF
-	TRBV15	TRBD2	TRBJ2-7	TGTGCCACCAGCAGAAGGACTAGCGGGACCTACGAGCAGTACTTC	CATSRRTSGTYEQYF
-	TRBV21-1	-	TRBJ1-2	TGTGCCAGCAGCTGCCGGGGTGGGGGCTACACCTTC	CASSCRGGGYTF
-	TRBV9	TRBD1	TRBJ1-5	TGTGCCAGCAGCGTAGACCCCACAGGGGCCCAGCCCCAGCATTTT	CASSVDPTGAQPQHF
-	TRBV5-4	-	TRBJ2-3	TGTGCCAGCAGCTTGGCAGGCCCAGATACGCAGTATTTT	CASSLAGPDTQYF
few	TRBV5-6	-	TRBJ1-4	TGTGCCAGCAGCCCGGGAGTCGGTTGGCGTGAGCTGTTTTTT	CASSPGVGWRELFF
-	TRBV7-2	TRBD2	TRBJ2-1	TGTGCCAGCAGCCCCCGTAGCGGGGGGCTAATAGCTAATGAGCAGTTCTTC	CASSPRSGGLIANEQFF
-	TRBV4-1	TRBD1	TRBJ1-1	TGCGCCAGCAGCCAACGGACAGGGGGGGTCGTGAACACTGAAGCTTTCTTT	CASSQRTGGVVNTEAFF
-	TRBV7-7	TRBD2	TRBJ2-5	TGTGCCAGCAGCCGGGGACTAGCGGGGACAGAGACCCAGTACTTC	CASSRGLAGTETQYF
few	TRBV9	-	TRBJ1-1	TGTGCCAGCAGCGTAGCACCAGGGGTGTCGGACACTGAAGCTTTCTTT	CASSVAPGVSDTEAFF
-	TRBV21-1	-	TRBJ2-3	TGTGCCAGCAGCAGGGGGACTAGGAATTTAGCCCAACCAAGCACAGATACGCAGTATTTT	CASSRGTRNLAQPSTDTQYF
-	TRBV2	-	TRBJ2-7	TGTGCCAGCAGTGAAGCGCAACTCTTCGAGCAGTACTTC	CASSEAQLFEQYF
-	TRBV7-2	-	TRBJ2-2	TGTGCCAGCAGCTTAGAAGCGGCCAGGAACACCGGGGAGCTGTTTTTT	CASSLEAARNTGELFF
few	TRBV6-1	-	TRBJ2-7	TGTGCCAGCAGTTATTCCCAGGCCTCCTACGAGCAGTACTTC	CASSYSQASYEQYF
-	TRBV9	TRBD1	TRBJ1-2	TGTGCCAGCAGCGCGACAGGGGAGAGCTATGGCTACACCTTC	CASSATGESYGYTF
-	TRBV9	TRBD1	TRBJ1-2	TGTGCCAGCAGCGTAGAGGACAGGGGTGGCTATGGCTACACCTTC	CASSVEDRGGYGYTF
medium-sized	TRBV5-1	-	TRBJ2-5	TGCGCCAGCAGCTTGTTTAGCCGAGAGACCCAGTACTTC	CASSLFSRETQYF
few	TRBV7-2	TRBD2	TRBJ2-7	TGTGCCAGCAGCTTAGGTCCAGCGGGGGGTAGGTACGAGCAGTACTTC	CASSLGPAGGRYEQYF
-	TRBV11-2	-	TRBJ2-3	TGTGCCAGCAGCCCCGTTTTGACTACAGATACGCAGTATTTT	CASSPVLTTDTQYF
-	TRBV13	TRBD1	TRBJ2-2	TGTGCCAGCAGCTTCGGACAGGGGGACACCGGGGAGCTGTTTTTT	CASSFGQGDTGELFF
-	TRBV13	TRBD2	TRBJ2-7	TGTGCCAGCAGCTTACCGGGAGGGAACGAGCAGTACTTC	CASSLPGGNEQYF
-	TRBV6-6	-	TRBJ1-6	TGTGCCAGCAGTTTCGACCGGTGGGGGGGCGAATCACCCCTCCACTTT	CASSFDRWGGESPLHF
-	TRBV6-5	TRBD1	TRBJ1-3	TGTGCCAGCAGACAGGGGCAAGTCGGAAACACCATATATTTT	CASRQGQVGNTIYF
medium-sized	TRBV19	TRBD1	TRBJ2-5	TGTGCCAGTAGTAAAAACAGGGGGGAGACCCAGTACTTC	CASSKNRGETQYF
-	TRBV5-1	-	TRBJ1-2	TGCGCCAGCAGCTTGGAGGGGTCTACTGAAAACGGCTACACCTTC	CASSLEGSTENGYTF
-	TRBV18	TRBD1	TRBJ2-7	TGTGCCAGCTCACCACGACAGGGACAGCGGACCTACGAGCAGTACTTC	CASSPRQGQRTYEQYF
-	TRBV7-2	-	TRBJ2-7	TGTGCCAGCAGCTTGACTGTAACCTACGAGCAGTACTTC	CASSLTVTYEQYF
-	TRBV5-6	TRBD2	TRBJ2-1	TGTGCCAGCAGCTTGCTCAGCGGGGGGGCTGGTGAGCAGTTCTTC	CASSLLSGGAGEQFF
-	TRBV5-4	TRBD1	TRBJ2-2	TGTGCCAGCAGCGCCTACAGGGGTGCCGGGGAGCTGTTTTTT	CASSAYRGAGELFF
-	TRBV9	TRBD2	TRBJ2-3	TGTGCCAGCAGCTCGAGGGGCGGGGGGGTCGATACGCAGTATTTT	CASSSRGGGVDTQYF
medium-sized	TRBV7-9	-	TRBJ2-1	TGTGCCAGCAGCCCGTGGACCCTACGGGGAAGTTACAATGAGCAGTTCTTC	CASSPWTLRGSYNEQFF
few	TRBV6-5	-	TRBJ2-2	TGTGCCAGCAGTCCTCTATACACCGGGGAGCTGTTTTTT	CASSPLYTGELFF
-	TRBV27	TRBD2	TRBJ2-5	TGTGCCAGCAAGCCCGCCCAGAGCGGGGTACAAGAGACCCAGTACTTC	CASKPAQSGVQETQYF
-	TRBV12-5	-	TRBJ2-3	TGTGCTAGTGGTTTGGGGCTGGAGGAGGCAGATACGCAGTATTTT	CASGLGLEEADTQYF
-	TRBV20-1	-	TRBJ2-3	TGCAGTGCCCAGGCAGATACGCAGTATTTT	CSAQADTQYF